This T cell receptor beta chain derives from a study of blood T cell repertoires in COVID-19. Study overall: Samples of COVID-19 (acute and convalescent) were obtained from the United States, Italy and Spain. In each case, the material was cDNA or gDNA derived from T cells, B-cell-depleted T cells, or PBMCs.

Germline V gene lookup returns CDR1 LNHDA and CDR2 SQIVND (reference sequence). V was clipped by 4 bases and J by 4 bases; unmatched bases: 8. The CDR3 spans 17 residues. In the original processing: Amplifying reference gene primers gave estimates of nucleated cell counts. The data were produced by immunoSEQ multiplex PCR, yet TCRdb's version contains in-frame clones alone and is incomplete. V, J and clone size were drawn from that table, and D and trimming were deduced from the DNA. The profile shows over 25,000 clones, approximately 85% of them singletons. The TCR comes from a human donor in a cohort sampled during active COVID-19. Sequences were obtained from peripheral blood. The gene calls are TRBV19 and TRBJ2-1, with 12 nucleotides matching TRBD2. For the CDR3, the DNA is TGTGCCAGTAGTAAAGGAGGGACTAGCGGGTTTTACAATGAGCAGTTCTTC. It is translated as CASSKGGTSGFYNEQFF.